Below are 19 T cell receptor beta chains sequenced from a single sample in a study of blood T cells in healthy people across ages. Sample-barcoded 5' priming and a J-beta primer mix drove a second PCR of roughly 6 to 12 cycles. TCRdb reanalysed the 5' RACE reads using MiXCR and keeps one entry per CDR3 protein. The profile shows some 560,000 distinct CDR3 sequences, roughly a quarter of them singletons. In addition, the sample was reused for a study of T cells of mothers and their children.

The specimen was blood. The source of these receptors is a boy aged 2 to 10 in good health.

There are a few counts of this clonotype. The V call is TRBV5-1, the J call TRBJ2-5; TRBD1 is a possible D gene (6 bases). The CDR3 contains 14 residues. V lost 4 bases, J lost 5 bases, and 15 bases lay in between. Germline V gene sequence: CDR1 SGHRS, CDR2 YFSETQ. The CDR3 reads CASSTQGKSETQYF. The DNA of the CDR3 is TGCGCCAGCAGCACTCAGGGGAAGTCGGAGACCCAGTACTTC.

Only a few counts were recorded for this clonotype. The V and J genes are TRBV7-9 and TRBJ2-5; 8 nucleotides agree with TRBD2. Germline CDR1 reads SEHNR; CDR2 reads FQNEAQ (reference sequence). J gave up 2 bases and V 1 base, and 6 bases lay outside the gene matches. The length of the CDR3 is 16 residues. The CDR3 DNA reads TGTGCCAGCAGCTTAGGGGGTAGCGGGATTCAAGAGACCCAGTACTTC. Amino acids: CASSLGGSGIQETQYF. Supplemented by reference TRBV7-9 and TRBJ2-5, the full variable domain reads DTGVSQNPRHKITKRGQNVTFRCDPISEHNRLYWYRQTLGQGPEFLTYFQNEAQLEKSRLLSDRFSAERPKGSFSTLEIQRTEQGDSAMYLCASSLGGSGIQETQYFGPGTRLLVL.

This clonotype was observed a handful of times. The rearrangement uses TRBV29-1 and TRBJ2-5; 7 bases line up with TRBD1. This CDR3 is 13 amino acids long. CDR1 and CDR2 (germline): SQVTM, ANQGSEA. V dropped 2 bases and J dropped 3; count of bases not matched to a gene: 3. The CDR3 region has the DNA TGCAGCGTTGAACCCGGGACAGAAGAGACCCAGTACTTC. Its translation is CSVEPGTEETQYF.

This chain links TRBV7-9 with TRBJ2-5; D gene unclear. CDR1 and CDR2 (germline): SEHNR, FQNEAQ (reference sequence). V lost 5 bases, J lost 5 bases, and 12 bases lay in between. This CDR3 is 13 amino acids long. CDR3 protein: CASSIGFLETQYF. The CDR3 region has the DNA TGTGCCAGCAGCATAGGGTTTTTGGAGACCCAGTACTTC.

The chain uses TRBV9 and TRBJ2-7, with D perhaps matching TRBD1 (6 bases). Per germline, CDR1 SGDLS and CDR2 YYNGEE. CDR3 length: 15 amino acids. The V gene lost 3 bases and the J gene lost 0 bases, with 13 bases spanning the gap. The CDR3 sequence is CASSAQSDSSYEQYF. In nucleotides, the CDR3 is TGTGCCAGCAGCGCTCAGTCGGACAGCTCCTACGAGCAGTACTTC.

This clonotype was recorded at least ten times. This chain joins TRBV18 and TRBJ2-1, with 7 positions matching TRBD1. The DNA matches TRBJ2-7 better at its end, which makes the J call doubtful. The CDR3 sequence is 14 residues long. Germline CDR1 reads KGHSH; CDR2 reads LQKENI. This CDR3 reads CASSPPGTAYEQYF. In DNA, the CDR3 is TGTGCCAGCTCACCCCCCGGGACAGCTTACGAGCAGTACTTC.

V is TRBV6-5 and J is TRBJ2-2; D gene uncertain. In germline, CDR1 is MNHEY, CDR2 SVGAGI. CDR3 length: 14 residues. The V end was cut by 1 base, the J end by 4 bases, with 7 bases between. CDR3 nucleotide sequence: TGTGCCAGCAGTTACTTGGCGGCCACCGGGGAGCTGTTTTTT. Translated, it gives CASSYLAATGELFF.

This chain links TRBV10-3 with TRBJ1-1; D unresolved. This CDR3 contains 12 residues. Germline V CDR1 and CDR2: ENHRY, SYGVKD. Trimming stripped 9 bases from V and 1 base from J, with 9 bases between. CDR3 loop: CAISARNTEAFF. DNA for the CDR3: TGTGCCATTAGCGCACGGAACACTGAAGCTTTCTTT.

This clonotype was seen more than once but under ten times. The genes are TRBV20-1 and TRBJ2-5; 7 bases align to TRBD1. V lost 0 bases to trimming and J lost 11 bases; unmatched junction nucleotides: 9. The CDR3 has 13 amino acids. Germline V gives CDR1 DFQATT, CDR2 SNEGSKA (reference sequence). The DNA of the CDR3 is TGCAGTGCTAGAGACGAGACAGGGAAAGAGCAGTACTTC. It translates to CSARDETGKEQYF.

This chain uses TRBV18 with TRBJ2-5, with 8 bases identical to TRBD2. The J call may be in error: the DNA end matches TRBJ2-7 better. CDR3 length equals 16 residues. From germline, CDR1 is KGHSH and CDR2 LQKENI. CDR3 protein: CASSQDRLAGPYEQYF. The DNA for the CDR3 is TGTGCCAGCTCTCAAGACAGGCTAGCGGGCCCCTACGAGCAGTACTTC.

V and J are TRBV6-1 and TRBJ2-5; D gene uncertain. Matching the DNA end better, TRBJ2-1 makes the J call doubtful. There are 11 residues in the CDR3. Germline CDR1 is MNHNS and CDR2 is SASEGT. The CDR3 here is CASLLVDEQFF. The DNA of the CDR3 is TGTGCCAGCCTTCTAGTCGATGAGCAGTTCTTC.

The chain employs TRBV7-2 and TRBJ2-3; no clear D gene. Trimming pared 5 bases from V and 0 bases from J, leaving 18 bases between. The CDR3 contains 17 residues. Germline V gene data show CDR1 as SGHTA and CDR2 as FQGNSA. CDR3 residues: CASSLRKGGVSTDTQYF. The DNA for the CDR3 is TGTGCCAGCAGCCTCCGAAAGGGCGGAGTTAGCACAGATACGCAGTATTTT.

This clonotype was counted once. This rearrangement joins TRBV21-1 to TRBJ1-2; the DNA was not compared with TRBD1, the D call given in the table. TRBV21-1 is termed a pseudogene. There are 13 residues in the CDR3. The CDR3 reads CASSWGGGDGYTF. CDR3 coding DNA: TGTGCCAGCAGCTGGGGCGGAGGCGATGGCTACACCTTC.

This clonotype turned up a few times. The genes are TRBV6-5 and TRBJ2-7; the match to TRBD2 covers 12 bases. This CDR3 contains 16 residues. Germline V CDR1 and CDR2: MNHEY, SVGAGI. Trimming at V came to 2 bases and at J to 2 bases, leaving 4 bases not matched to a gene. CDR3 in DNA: TGTGCCAGCAGTTACCCCGGACTAGCGGGGACCTACGAGCAGTACTTC. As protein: CASSYPGLAGTYEQYF.

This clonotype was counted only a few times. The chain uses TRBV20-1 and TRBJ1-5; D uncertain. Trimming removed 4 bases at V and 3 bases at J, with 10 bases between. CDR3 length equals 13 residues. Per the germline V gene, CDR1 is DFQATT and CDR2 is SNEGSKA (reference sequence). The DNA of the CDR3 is TGCAGTGCTACTAACATAGCCAATCAGCCCCAGCATTTT. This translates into CSATNIANQPQHF.

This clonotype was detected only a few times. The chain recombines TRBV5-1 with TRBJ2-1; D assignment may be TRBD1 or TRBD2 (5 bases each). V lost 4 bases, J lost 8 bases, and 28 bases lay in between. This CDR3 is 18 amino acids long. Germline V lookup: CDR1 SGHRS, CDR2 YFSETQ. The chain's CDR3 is CASSRLGKPGASWDEQFF. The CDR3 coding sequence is TGCGCCAGCAGCCGCCTGGGAAAGCCCGGGGCCTCCTGGGATGAGCAGTTCTTC.

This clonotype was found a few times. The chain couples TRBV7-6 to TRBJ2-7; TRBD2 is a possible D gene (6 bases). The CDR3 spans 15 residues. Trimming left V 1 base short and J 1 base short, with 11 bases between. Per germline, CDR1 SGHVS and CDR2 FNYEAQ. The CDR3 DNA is TGTGCCAGCAGCTTAGGGGGGAGGCAGTCCTACGAGCAGTACTTC. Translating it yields CASSLGGRQSYEQYF.

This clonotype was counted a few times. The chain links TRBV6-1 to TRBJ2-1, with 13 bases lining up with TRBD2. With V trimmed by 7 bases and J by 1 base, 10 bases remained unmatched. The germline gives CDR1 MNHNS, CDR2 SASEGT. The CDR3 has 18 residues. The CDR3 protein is CASIGTSGREGSYNEQFF. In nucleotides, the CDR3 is TGTGCCAGCATCGGAACTAGCGGGAGGGAGGGATCCTACAATGAGCAGTTCTTC.

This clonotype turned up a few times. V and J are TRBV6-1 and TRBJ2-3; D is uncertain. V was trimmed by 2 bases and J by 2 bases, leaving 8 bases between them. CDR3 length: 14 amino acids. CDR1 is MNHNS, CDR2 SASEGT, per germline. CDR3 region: CASSESATTDTQYF. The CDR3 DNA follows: TGTGCCAGCAGTGAATCGGCCACCACAGATACGCAGTATTTT.